This is a list of T cell receptor beta chains from one sample in a study of radiotherapy plus CTLA-4 blockade in lung cancer. Sequenced by immunoSEQ multiplex PCR; TCRdb stores in-frame clones only, minus some. The sample includes about 98,000 clones, around four fifths of them seen just once. Material: peripheral blood, obtained from a patient treated with radiotherapy plus ipilimumab. The receptors stem from a human donor with non-small cell lung cancer who had a partial response to radiotherapy plus ipilimumab. The CDR3 runs from the conserved cysteine through the conserved F or W. A D gene is named only where the DNA matches it firmly. Only some rows state a clone size, as once, few, many or a class for expanded clones.

TRBV7-8	TRBJ2-7	.	.	CASSLVYIGHSSYEQYF	TGTGCCAGCAGCTTAGTTTACATTGGTCACAGCTCCTACGAGCAGTACTTC
TRBV18	TRBJ2-7	TRBD2	once	CASSPLGRGGEQYF	TGTGCCAGCTCACCTTTGGGGAGGGGTGGCGAGCAGTACTTC
TRBV18	TRBJ1-1	.	.	CASSPELNTEAFF	TGTGCCAGCTCACCAGAGTTGAACACTGAAGCTTTCTTT
TRBV19	TRBJ1-2	.	.	CASSITENYGYTF	TGTGCCAGTAGTATTACCGAGAACTATGGCTACACCTTC
TRBV5-1	TRBJ2-1	.	.	CASSPFGAGYNEQFF	TGCGCCAGCAGCCCGTTCGGGGCGGGGTACAATGAGCAGTTCTTC
TRBV19	TRBJ2-7	.	.	CASSPEGHYYEQYF	TGTGCCAGTAGTCCCGAGGGACACTACTACGAGCAGTACTTC
TRBV19	TRBJ1-1	TRBD1	.	CASRTGGYTEAFF	TGTGCCAGTAGAACAGGGGGCTACACTGAAGCTTTCTTT
TRBV7-3	TRBJ2-1	TRBD2	.	CASSAYRPTGGEEQFF	TGTGCCAGCAGCGCATATCGTCCCACGGGGGGAGAGGAGCAGTTCTTC
TRBV28	TRBJ2-1	TRBD2	once	CASSSSGRAGNNEQFF	TGTGCCAGCAGTTCAAGCGGGAGGGCAGGGAACAATGAGCAGTTCTTC
TRBV5-4	TRBJ2-3	TRBD2	.	CASSTRLAGGIDTQYF	TGTGCCAGCAGCACCCGACTAGCGGGAGGGATAGATACGCAGTATTTT
TRBV21-1	TRBJ1-5	.	.	CASSEEDREALPACQPQHF	TGTGCCAGCAGCGAAGAAGACAGGGAGGCCCTTCCCGCGTGTCAGCCCCAGCATTTT
TRBV5-5	TRBJ2-2	TRBD2	.	CASRGRGELNTGELFF	TGTGCCAGCAGAGGGCGGGGGGAATTAAACACCGGGGAGCTGTTTTTT
TRBV19	TRBJ2-1	TRBD2	.	CASNRGSSYNEQFF	TGTGCCAGTAACCGCGGGAGCTCCTACAATGAGCAGTTCTTC
TRBV2	TRBJ1-1	.	.	CASTTTVNTEAFF	TGTGCCAGCACTACCACAGTGAACACTGAAGCTTTCTTT
TRBV28	TRBJ2-4	.	.	CASNGGPGRAKNIQYF	TGTGCCAGCAATGGGGGCCCCGGACGGGCCAAAAACATTCAGTACTTC
TRBV28	TRBJ1-4	TRBD1	.	CASSGRTGEGEKLFF	TGTGCCAGCAGTGGCCGGACAGGGGAAGGTGAAAAACTGTTTTTT
TRBV11-2	TRBJ2-5	.	.	CASSSRPGGGQETQYF	TGTGCCAGCAGCTCCAGACCCGGTGGGGGGCAAGAGACCCAGTACTTC